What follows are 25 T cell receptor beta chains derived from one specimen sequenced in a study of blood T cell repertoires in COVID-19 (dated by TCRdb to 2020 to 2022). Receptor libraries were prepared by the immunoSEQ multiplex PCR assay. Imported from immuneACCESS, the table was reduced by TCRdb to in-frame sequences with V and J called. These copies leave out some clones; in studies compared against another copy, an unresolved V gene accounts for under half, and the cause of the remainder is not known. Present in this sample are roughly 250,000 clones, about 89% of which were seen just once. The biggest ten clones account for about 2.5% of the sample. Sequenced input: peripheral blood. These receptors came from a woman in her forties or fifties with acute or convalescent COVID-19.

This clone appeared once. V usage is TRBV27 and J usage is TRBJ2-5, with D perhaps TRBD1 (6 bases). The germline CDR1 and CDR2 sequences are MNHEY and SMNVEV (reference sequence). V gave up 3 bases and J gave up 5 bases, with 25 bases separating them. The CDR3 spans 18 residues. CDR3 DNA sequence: TGTGCCAGCAGTTTCTTCCGCCTAAGGGGGTCTAATCGGGAGACCCAGTACTTC. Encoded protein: CASSFFRLRGSNRETQYF.

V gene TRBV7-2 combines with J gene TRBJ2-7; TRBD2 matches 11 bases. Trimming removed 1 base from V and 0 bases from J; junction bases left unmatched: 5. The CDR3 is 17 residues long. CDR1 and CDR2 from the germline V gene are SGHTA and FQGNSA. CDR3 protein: CASSLVWGLADSYEQYF. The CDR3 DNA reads TGTGCCAGCAGCTTAGTCTGGGGACTAGCGGACTCCTACGAGCAGTACTTC.

The CDR3 here is CATILAGGPWTYNEQFF. The CDR3 DNA is TGTGCCACGATACTAGCGGGAGGGCCATGGACCTACAATGAGCAGTTCTTC. The rearrangement uses TRBV24-1 and TRBJ2-1; 13 nucleotides agree with TRBD2. Germline values: CDR1 KGHDR, CDR2 SFDVKD. V lost 10 bases, J lost 2 bases, and 10 bases stayed unmatched. CDR3 size: 17 residues.

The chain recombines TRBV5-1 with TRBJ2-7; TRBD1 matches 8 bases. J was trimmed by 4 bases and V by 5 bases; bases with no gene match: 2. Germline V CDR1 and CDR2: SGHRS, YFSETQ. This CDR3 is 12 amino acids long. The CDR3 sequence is CASSRQGYEQYF. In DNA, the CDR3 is TGCGCCAGCAGTAGACAGGGGTACGAGCAGTACTTC.

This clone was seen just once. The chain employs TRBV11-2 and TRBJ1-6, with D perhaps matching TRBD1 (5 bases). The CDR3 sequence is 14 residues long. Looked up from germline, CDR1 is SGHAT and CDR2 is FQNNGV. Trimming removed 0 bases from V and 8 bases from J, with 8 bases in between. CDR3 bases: TGTGCCAGCAGCTTAGACAGGGCCCATTCACCCCTCCACTTT. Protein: CASSLDRAHSPLHF.

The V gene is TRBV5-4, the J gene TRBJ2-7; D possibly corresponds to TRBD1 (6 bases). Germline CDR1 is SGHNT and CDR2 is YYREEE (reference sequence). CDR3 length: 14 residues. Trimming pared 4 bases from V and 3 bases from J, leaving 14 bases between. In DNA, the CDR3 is TGTGCCAGCAGCCACAGTGCAGGGGACTACGAGCAGTACTTC. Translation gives CASSHSAGDYEQYF.

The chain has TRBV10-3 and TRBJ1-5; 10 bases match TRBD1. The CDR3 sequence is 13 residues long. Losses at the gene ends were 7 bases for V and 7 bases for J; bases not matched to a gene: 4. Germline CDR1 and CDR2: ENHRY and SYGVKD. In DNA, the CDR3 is TGTGCCATCAATACGGACAGGGGGCAGCCCCAGCATTTT. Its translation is CAINTDRGQPQHF.

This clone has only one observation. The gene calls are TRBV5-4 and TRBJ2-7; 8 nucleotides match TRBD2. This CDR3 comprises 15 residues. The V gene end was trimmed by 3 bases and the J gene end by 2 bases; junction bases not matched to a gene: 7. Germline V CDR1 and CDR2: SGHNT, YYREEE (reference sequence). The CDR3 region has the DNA TGTGCCAGCAGCTCATTGCCCGGGGGGGCCTACGAGCAGTACTTC. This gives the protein CASSSLPGGAYEQYF.

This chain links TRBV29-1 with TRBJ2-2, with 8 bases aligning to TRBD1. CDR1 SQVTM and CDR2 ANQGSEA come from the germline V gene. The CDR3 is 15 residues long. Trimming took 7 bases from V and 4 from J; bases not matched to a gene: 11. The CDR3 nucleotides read TGCAGCGGCGGGCAGGGGGCGCTGGGCACCGGGGAGCTGTTTTTT. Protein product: CSGGQGALGTGELFF.

CDR3 DNA: TGTGCCAGCAGCATAAATAGCGGGAGGCAGGTAGGAGAGCAGTTCTTC. Residues: CASSINSGRQVGEQFF. The chain carries TRBV9 and TRBJ2-1; 10 nucleotides line up with TRBD2. Per the germline V gene, CDR1 is SGDLS and CDR2 is YYNGEE. The CDR3 consists of 16 residues. The V and J ends lost 4 bases and 10 bases, in that order; junction bases with no gene match: 14.

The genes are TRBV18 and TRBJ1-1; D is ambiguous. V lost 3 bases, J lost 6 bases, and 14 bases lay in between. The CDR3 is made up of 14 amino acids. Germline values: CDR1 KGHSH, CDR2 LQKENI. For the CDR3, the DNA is TGTGCCAGCTCACCCGCCGGGTCTAACCCTGAAGCTTTCTTT. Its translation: CASSPAGSNPEAFF.

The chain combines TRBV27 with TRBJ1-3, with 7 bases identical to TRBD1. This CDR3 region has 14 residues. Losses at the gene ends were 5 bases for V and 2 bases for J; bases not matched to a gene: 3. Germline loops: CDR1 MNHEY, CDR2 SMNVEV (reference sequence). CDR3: CASSQGVAGNTIYF. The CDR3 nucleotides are TGTGCCAGCAGTCAGGGGGTAGCTGGAAACACCATATATTTT.

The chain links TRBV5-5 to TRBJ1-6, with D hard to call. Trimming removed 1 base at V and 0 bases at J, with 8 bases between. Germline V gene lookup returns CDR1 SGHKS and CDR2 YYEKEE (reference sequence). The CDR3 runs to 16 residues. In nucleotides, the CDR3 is TGTGCCAGCAGCTTGTATCGGAGCTCCTATAATTCACCCCTCCACTTT. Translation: CASSLYRSSYNSPLHF.

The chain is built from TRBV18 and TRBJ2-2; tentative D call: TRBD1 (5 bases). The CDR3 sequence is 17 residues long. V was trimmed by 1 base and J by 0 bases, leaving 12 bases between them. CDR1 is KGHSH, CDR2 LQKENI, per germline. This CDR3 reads CASSPQQARANTGELFF. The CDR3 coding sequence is TGTGCCAGCTCACCACAACAGGCACGCGCGAACACCGGGGAGCTGTTTTTT.

The CDR3 DNA sequence: TGCGCCAGCAGCCAACCGGGGGGCTACGAGCAGTACTTC. It encodes CASSQPGGYEQYF. The chain has TRBV4-1 and TRBJ2-7, with 7 nucleotides matching TRBD2. This CDR3 has 13 amino acids. V shed 2 bases and J 3 bases; nucleotides not matched to a gene: 1. Looked up from germline, CDR1 is MGHRA and CDR2 is YSYEKL.

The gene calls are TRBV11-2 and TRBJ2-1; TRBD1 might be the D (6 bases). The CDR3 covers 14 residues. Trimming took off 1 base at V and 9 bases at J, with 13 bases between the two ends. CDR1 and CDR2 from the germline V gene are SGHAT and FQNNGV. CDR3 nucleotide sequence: TGTGCCAGCAGCTTAGGAAGGGACATCGCTGAGCAGTTCTTC. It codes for CASSLGRDIAEQFF.

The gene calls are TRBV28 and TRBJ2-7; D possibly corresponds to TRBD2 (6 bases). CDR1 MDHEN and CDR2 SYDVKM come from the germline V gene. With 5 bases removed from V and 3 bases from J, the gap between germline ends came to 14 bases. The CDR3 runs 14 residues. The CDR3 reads CASSPPGLLYEQYF. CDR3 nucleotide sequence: TGTGCCAGCAGTCCCCCGGGACTCCTCTACGAGCAGTACTTC.

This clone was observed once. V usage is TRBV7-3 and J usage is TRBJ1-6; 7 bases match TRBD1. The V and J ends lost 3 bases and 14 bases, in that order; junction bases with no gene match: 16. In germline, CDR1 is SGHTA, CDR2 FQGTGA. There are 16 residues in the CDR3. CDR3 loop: CASSLAFQGGQRSLHF. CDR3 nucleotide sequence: TGTGCCAGCAGCTTGGCATTTCAGGGGGGCCAGAGGTCCCTCCACTTT.

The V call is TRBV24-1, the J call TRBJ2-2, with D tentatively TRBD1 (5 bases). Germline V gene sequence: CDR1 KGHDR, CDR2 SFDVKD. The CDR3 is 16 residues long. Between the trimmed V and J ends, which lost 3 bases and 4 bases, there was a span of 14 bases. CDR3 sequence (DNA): TGTGCCACCAGTGATCCAAAGGCAGGGATCACCGGGGAGCTGTTTTTT. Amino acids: CATSDPKAGITGELFF.

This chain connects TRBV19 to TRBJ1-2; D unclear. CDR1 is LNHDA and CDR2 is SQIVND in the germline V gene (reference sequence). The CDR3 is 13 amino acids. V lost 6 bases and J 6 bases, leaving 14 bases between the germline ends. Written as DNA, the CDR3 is TGTGCCAGTAGCAACGACCTGGAGGATGGCTACACCTTC. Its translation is CASSNDLEDGYTF.

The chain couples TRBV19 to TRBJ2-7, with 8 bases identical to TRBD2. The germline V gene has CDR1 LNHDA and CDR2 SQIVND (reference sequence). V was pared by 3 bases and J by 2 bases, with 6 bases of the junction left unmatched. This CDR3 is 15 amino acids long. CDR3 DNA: TGTGCCAGTAGTATGGGACTAGAGTCCGCCTACGAGCAGTACTTC. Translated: CASSMGLESAYEQYF.

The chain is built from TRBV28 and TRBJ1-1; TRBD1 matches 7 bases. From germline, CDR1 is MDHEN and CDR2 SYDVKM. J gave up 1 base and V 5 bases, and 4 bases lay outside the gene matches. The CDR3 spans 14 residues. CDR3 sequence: CASSGTGANTEAFF. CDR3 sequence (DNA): TGTGCCAGCAGTGGAACAGGGGCGAACACTGAAGCTTTCTTT.

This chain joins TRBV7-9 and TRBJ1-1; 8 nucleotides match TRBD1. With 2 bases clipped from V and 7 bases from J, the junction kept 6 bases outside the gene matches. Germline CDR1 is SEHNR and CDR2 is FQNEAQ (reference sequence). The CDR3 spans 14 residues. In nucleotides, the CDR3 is TGTGCCAGCAGCTTATCCAGGGGGCCAATTGAAGCTTTCTTT. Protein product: CASSLSRGPIEAFF.

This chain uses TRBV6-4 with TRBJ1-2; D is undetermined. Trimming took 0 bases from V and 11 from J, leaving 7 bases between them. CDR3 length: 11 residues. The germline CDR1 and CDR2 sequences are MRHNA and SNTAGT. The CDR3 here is CASSDSVLYTF. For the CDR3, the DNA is TGTGCCAGCAGTGACTCTGTCCTGTACACCTTC.

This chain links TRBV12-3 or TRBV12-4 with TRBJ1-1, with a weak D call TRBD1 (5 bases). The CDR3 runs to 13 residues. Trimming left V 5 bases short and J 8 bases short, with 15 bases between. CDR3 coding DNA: TGTGCCAGCAGTCCTACCGGGGGTGTAGAAGCTTTCTTT. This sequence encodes CASSPTGGVEAFF.